The present T cell receptor beta chain was sequenced within a study of T cells in localized non-small cell lung cancer. TCRdb's table, derived via immunoSEQ multiplex PCR, lists solely in-frame clones and lacks some. The sample comprises about 70,000 clones, about 88% of which are singletons, and around 1.3% rests with the top ten. Trimming took off 4 bases at V and 0 bases at J, with 10 bases between the two ends. The CDR3 covers 15 residues. Germline lookup yields CDR1 SGHRS and CDR2 YFSETQ. The V call is TRBV5-1, the J call TRBJ2-2; a possible D gene is TRBD1 (5 bases). This receptor was obtained from a female donor older than 55 with stage I lung adenocarcinoma. The sequencing here drew on peripheral blood, taken before any cancer treatment. CDR3 coding DNA: TGCGCCAGCAGCGCGACAGCCACGAACACCGGGGAGCTGTTTTTT. Protein: CASSATATNTGELFF.